The 18 T cell receptor beta chains given below trace back to one sample, sequenced in a study of cytomegalovirus exposure and HLA in healthy donors. Vbeta (60) and Jbeta (13) primers were used in the PCR. Sequencing used immunoSEQ multiplex PCR; TCRdb keeps in-frame clones, though not all of them. The sample lists some 150,000 clones; approximately 78% were seen once. What was sequenced was PBMCs. These receptors originate from a woman aged 45-65 years in good health and CMV-seropositive.

CDR3 coding DNA: TGTGCCAGCACCTCAGGAGGAGGGAGAGGGGAGACCCAGTACTTC. Translated, it gives CASTSGGGRGETQYF. The V gene is TRBV9, the J gene TRBJ2-5, with D possibly matching TRBD2 (6 bases). Germline V gene data show CDR1 as SGDLS and CDR2 as YYNGEE. The CDR3 spans 15 residues. Trimming took off 6 bases at V and 5 bases at J, with 20 bases between the two ends.

The chain recombines TRBV27 with TRBJ2-3; 11 nucleotides match TRBD2. Trimming took 2 bases from V and 6 from J; bases not matched to a gene: 7. CDR1 is MNHEY and CDR2 is SMNVEV in the germline V gene (reference sequence). CDR3 length equals 16 residues. The CDR3 coding sequence is TGTGCCAGCAGTTTAGGGCTAGCGGGAGGCTTCGATACGCAGTATTTT. Its protein product is CASSLGLAGGFDTQYF.

This chain connects TRBV7-6 to TRBJ1-5; D unresolved. The CDR3 consists of 13 residues. Deletions cut 1 base from V and 2 bases from J, with 3 bases between. Germline CDR1 is SGHVS and CDR2 is FNYEAQ. CDR3 sequence: CASSLGRNQPQHF. CDR3 coding DNA: TGTGCCAGCAGCTTAGGGCGCAATCAGCCCCAGCATTTT.

The sample holds a few counts of this clone. The J gene is TRBJ2-1, the V gene TRBV29-1; D is possibly TRBD1 (6 bases). Trimming removed 3 bases at V and 3 bases at J, with 18 bases between. This CDR3 has 16 residues. The germline V gene encodes CDR1 SQVTM and CDR2 ANQGSEA. DNA of the CDR3: TGCAGCGTTGAGCCCGGCGGCAGGGACAACTACAATGAGCAGTTCTTC. Protein product: CSVEPGGRDNYNEQFF.

The chain combines TRBV27 with TRBJ1-4; possible D gene TRBD1, 5 bases. V was clipped by 0 bases and J by 5 bases, with 10 bases between them. CDR3 length: 15 residues. Germline V CDR1 and CDR2: MNHEY, SMNVEV (reference sequence). CDR3 bases: TGTGCCAGCAGTTTATCGCCAGGGATGAATGAAAAACTGTTTTTT. As protein: CASSLSPGMNEKLFF.

The chain recombines TRBV7-3 with TRBJ2-3; possibly TRBD1 for D (5 bases). Trimming took 1 base from V and 0 from J, leaving 8 bases between them. CDR3 size: 15 residues. CDR1 and CDR2 (germline): SGHTA, FQGTGA. CDR3 sequence: CASSLMAGSTDTQYF. CDR3 coding DNA: TGTGCCAGCAGCTTAATGGCAGGGAGCACAGATACGCAGTATTTT.

The chain combines TRBV7-2 with TRBJ1-2, with 8 nucleotides matching TRBD1. Germline loops: CDR1 SGHTA, CDR2 FQGNSA. The CDR3 totals 14 residues. V was clipped by 5 bases and J by 2 bases; unmatched bases: 4. DNA for the CDR3: TGTGCCAGCAGCCCCCGACAGGGGAACTATGGCTACACCTTC. Its translation is CASSPRQGNYGYTF.

Only a few counts were recorded for this clone. The V gene is TRBV28, the J gene TRBJ2-7; D is perhaps TRBD1 (6 bases). CDR3 size: 16 residues. CDR1 is MDHEN and CDR2 is SYDVKM in the germline V gene. Trimming took off 6 bases at V and 3 bases at J, with 21 bases between the two ends. CDR3 protein: CASSFIPGHRIYEQYF. CDR3 DNA sequence: TGTGCCAGCAGCTTCATCCCGGGACATCGGATCTACGAGCAGTACTTC.

The V gene is TRBV6-5, the J gene TRBJ2-1; D might be TRBD2 (6 bases). Trimming left V 2 bases short and J 5 bases short, with 13 bases between. The CDR3 consists of 15 residues. Germline-derived CDR1 and CDR2 are MNHEY and SVGAGI. CDR3 loop: CASSYMLAINNEQFF. CDR3 DNA sequence: TGTGCCAGCAGTTACATGCTAGCGATAAACAATGAGCAGTTCTTC.

The CDR3, as DNA: TGCGCCAGCAGCTTGGAAGGGGGGGTGGACACTGAAGCTTTCTTT. As protein: CASSLEGGVDTEAFF. The V call is TRBV5-1, the J call TRBJ1-1; D is perhaps TRBD1 (6 bases). The V end lost 0 bases, the J end lost 3 bases, and 12 bases lay between the germline ends. This CDR3 is built from 15 residues. Per the germline V gene, CDR1 is SGHRS and CDR2 is YFSETQ.

This chain links TRBV7-3 with TRBJ2-2; 9 nucleotides agree with TRBD1. This CDR3 is built from 15 residues. V lost 5 bases and J lost 0; bases outside the gene matches: 1. The germline V gene encodes CDR1 SGHTA and CDR2 FQGTGA. In nucleotides, the CDR3 is TGTGCCAGCAGCCGACAGGGGGCGAACACCGGGGAGCTGTTTTTT. It encodes CASSRQGANTGELFF. The whole variable domain, remainder taken from reference TRBV7-3 and TRBJ2-2, is GAGVSQTPSNKVTEKGKYVELRCDPISGHTALYWYRQSLGQGPEFLIYFQGTGAADDSGLPNDRFFAVRPEGSVSTLKIQRTERGDSAVYLCASSRQGANTGELFFGEGSRLTVL.

V is TRBV6-6 and J is TRBJ2-7, with 7 bases matching TRBD1. Per the germline V gene, CDR1 is MNHNY and CDR2 is SVGAGI (reference sequence). J was trimmed by 6 bases and V by 7 bases; bases with no gene match: 9. This CDR3 region has 13 residues. This CDR3 is CASTPGQQGEQYF. The DNA of the CDR3 is TGTGCCAGCACTCCGGGACAGCAAGGCGAGCAGTACTTC.

The chain couples TRBV9 to TRBJ1-6, with D unclear. CDR1 is SGDLS, CDR2 YYNGEE, per germline. The CDR3 is 13 residues long. The germline V and J ends were trimmed by 5 bases and 8 bases, with 11 bases remaining between them. The CDR3: CASRGLEDSPLHF. The CDR3 DNA follows: TGTGCCAGCAGAGGACTTGAGGATTCACCCCTCCACTTT.

Only one count was recorded for this clone. This chain uses TRBV5-4 with TRBJ1-4; possibly TRBD1 for D (5 bases). Trimming cost V 4 bases and J 2 bases, with 15 bases left between them. The CDR3 runs to 16 residues. Germline V CDR1 and CDR2: SGHNT, YYREEE (reference sequence). In DNA, the CDR3 is TGTGCCAGCAGCCCGGGAGGGGCAGGGACTAATGAAAAACTGTTTTTT. Protein sequence: CASSPGGAGTNEKLFF.

The chain combines TRBV7-9 with TRBJ1-2; 10 bases align to TRBD1. V lost 5 bases to trimming and J lost 4 bases; unmatched junction nucleotides: 10. From germline, CDR1 is SEHNR and CDR2 FQNEAQ (reference sequence). The CDR3 consists of 16 residues. Here the CDR3 DNA reads TGTGCCAGCAGCCCAAGGGGACAGGGGCCTTCCTATGGCTACACCTTC. Its translation is CASSPRGQGPSYGYTF. The full variable domain, in which reference TRBV7-9 and TRBJ1-2 provide the parts outside the CDR3, is DTGVSQNPRHKITKRGQNVTFRCDPISEHNRLYWYRQTLGQGPEFLTYFQNEAQLEKSRLLSDRFSAERPKGSFSTLEIQRTEQGDSAMYLCASSPRGQGPSYGYTFGSGTRLTVV.

This clone was found a few times. V gene TRBV25-1 combines with J gene TRBJ1-1; 12 bases fit TRBD1. The J segment lost 4 bases and the V segment lost 3 bases, leaving 3 bases of the junction unmatched. Germline V gene sequence: CDR1 MGHDK, CDR2 SYGVNS. This CDR3 region has 15 residues. CDR3 protein: CASSDPGQGATEAFF. DNA of the CDR3: TGTGCCAGCAGTGACCCGGGACAGGGGGCCACTGAAGCTTTCTTT. The complete variable domain, with remaining parts taken from reference TRBV25-1 and TRBJ1-1, reads EADIYQTPRYLVIGTGKKITLECSQTMGHDKMYWYQQDPGMELHLIHYSYGVNSTEKGDLSSESTVSRIRTEHFPLTLESARPSHTSQYLCASSDPGQGATEAFFGQGTRLTVV.

The chain employs TRBV29-1 and TRBJ2-3; D is undetermined. CDR1 SQVTM and CDR2 ANQGSEA come from the germline V gene. The V end was cut by 4 bases, the J end by 1 base, with 12 bases between. This CDR3 is 14 amino acids long. In nucleotides, the CDR3 is TGCAGCGTTGTTTTGCTGGTAGGCACAGATACGCAGTATTTT. As protein: CSVVLLVGTDTQYF.

V and J are TRBV2 and TRBJ1-3; 7 nucleotides match TRBD1. Trimming removed 8 bases from V and 0 bases from J; junction bases left unmatched: 7. Germline assignment: CDR1 SNHLY and CDR2 FYNNEI. The CDR3 has 15 amino acids. CDR3 DNA: TGTGCCAGCGGTCGACAGGGAATCTCTGGAAACACCATATATTTT. Protein: CASGRQGISGNTIYF.